The 20 T cell receptor beta chains presented below share a single source sample, sequenced in a study of shared clonotypes between healthy human individuals. As defined, naive CD8 cells were CD45RO-negative and positively selected for CCR7, with terminally differentiated effector memory CD45RA+ cells excluded. Produced via immunoSEQ multiplex PCR; TCRdb's table is partial and in-frame only. The sample yields hundreds of thousands of clones, nearly 97% seen once. Sequencing input: naive CD8+ T cells sorted from blood. These TCRs come from a young woman in good health.

The chain joins TRBV14 to TRBJ1-1, with D possibly matching TRBD1 (6 bases). This CDR3 region has 14 residues. The V end lost 4 bases, the J end lost 1 base, and 10 bases lay between the germline ends. Germline values: CDR1 SGHDN, CDR2 FVKESK. This chain's CDR3 is CASSPGHSNTEAFF. The DNA for the CDR3 is TGTGCCAGCAGCCCGGGACATTCGAACACTGAAGCTTTCTTT.

The chain employs TRBV5-1 and TRBJ2-1; D is uncertain. CDR3 length: 13 amino acids. In germline, CDR1 is SGHRS, CDR2 YFSETQ. Between the trimmed V and J ends, which lost 3 bases and 6 bases, there was a span of 10 bases. The CDR3 DNA reads as TGCGCCAGCAGCTACCCAGGCGCCAATGAGCAGTTCTTC. Translated, it gives CASSYPGANEQFF.

The gene calls are TRBV2 and TRBJ2-2, with D uncertain. Trimming pared 3 bases from V and 1 base from J, leaving 18 bases between. The CDR3 is 18 residues long. Looked up from germline, CDR1 is SNHLY and CDR2 is FYNNEI. The CDR3 here is CASSDLFGLERNTGELFF. The CDR3 DNA reads TGTGCCAGCAGTGATCTTTTCGGGCTCGAAAGGAACACCGGGGAGCTGTTTTTT.

V gene TRBV19 combines with J gene TRBJ1-5, with D possibly matching TRBD1 (5 bases). Germline values: CDR1 LNHDA, CDR2 SQIVND (reference sequence). The CDR3 is 15 residues long. With 3 bases removed from V and 1 base from J, the gap between germline ends came to 10 bases. The CDR3 nucleotides are TGTGCCAGTAGTATTGTCGGGGCCAGCAATCAGCCCCAGCATTTT. Amino acids: CASSIVGASNQPQHF.

The chain is built from TRBV28 and TRBJ2-1; D uncertain. The CDR3 consists of 15 residues. Trimming pared 5 bases from V and 7 bases from J, leaving 18 bases between. Germline-derived CDR1 and CDR2 are MDHEN and SYDVKM. The CDR3 DNA reads TGTGCCAGCAGTACCCCCGACGGCAGAGGTAATGAGCAGTTCTTC. This sequence encodes CASSTPDGRGNEQFF.

The chain links TRBV27 to TRBJ2-1; D gene ambiguous. This CDR3 has 13 residues. Trimming took off 1 base at V and 6 bases at J, with 7 bases between the two ends. Germline V lookup: CDR1 MNHEY, CDR2 SMNVEV (reference sequence). The CDR3 is CASSLYYANEQFF. The CDR3 DNA follows: TGTGCCAGCAGTTTATACTACGCCAATGAGCAGTTCTTC.

This chain links TRBV28 with TRBJ2-7; 9 bases match TRBD2. Germline assignment: CDR1 MDHEN and CDR2 SYDVKM. The CDR3 is 15 amino acids. With V trimmed by 5 bases and J by 10 bases, 15 bases remained unmatched. DNA of the CDR3: TGTGCCAGCAGTCCCCGGGTCTTTAGCGGGAGTGTTCAGTACTTC. This sequence encodes CASSPRVFSGSVQYF.

The chain recombines TRBV6-1 with TRBJ2-1, with TRBD2 matching over 8 bases. After removal of 6 bases from V and 4 bases from J, the junction contained 2 bases not matched to a gene. From germline, CDR1 is MNHNS and CDR2 SASEGT. CDR3 size: 13 residues. CDR3 region: CASRERGYNEQFF. As DNA, the CDR3 is TGTGCCAGCAGAGAGCGGGGGTACAATGAGCAGTTCTTC.

V usage is TRBV7-9 and J usage is TRBJ2-7, with 7 bases aligning to TRBD2. Germline V lookup: CDR1 SEHNR, CDR2 FQNEAQ (reference sequence). The CDR3 loop spans 16 amino acids. The V and J ends lost 1 base and 5 bases, in that order; junction bases with no gene match: 11. CDR3 nucleotides: TGTGCCAGCAGCTTAGGGGGAGGGACTGGCGGCGACGAGCAGTACTTC. This gives the protein CASSLGGGTGGDEQYF.

The chain uses TRBV15 and TRBJ2-1, with 12 bases aligning to TRBD2. V lost 6 bases to trimming and J lost 8 bases; unmatched junction nucleotides: 11. This CDR3 has 16 amino acids. Germline values: CDR1 LNHNV, CDR2 YYDKDF (reference sequence). CDR3 bases: TGTGCCACCAGGGAGCCCGGACTAGCGGGAAGCCATGAGCAGTTCTTC. This encodes CATREPGLAGSHEQFF. The whole variable domain, filled in from reference TRBV15 and TRBJ2-1, reads DAMVIQNPRYQVTQFGKPVTLSCSQTLNHNVMYWYQQKSSQAPKLLFHYYDKDFNNEADTPDNFQSRRPNTSFCFLDIRSPGLGDTAMYLCATREPGLAGSHEQFFGPGTRLTVL.

The V gene is TRBV9, the J gene TRBJ2-5, with unresolved D. The germline gives CDR1 SGDLS, CDR2 YYNGEE. The CDR3 contains 9 residues. Trimming shortened V by 9 bases and J by 5 bases, and 5 bases separated the two germline ends. This CDR3 is CATGETQYF. CDR3 coding DNA: TGTGCCACCGGGGAGACCCAGTACTTC.

This clone was observed once. The chain links TRBV19 to TRBJ1-5; D might be TRBD1 (5 bases). The ends were cut back, 7 bases at V and 3 bases at J, with 13 bases in the middle. Germline CDR1 is LNHDA and CDR2 is SQIVND (reference sequence). The CDR3 runs to 14 residues. The CDR3 region is CASTVGGDNQPQHF. CDR3 bases: TGTGCCAGTACGGTTGGGGGGGACAATCAGCCCCAGCATTTT.

V usage is TRBV4-1 and J usage is TRBJ1-5; a weak D match, TRBD1 (6 bases). CDR3 size: 14 residues. Germline CDR1 is MGHRA and CDR2 is YSYEKL. Trimming removed 6 bases from V and 5 bases from J, with 14 bases in between. CDR3 loop: CASSPWTADQPQHF. The DNA for the CDR3 is TGCGCCAGCAGTCCCTGGACAGCCGATCAGCCCCAGCATTTT.

The chain couples TRBV29-1 to TRBJ2-1, with 7 bases lining up with TRBD2. This CDR3 spans 18 amino acids. Unmatched junction bases numbered 14, after V lost 1 base and J lost 2 bases. CDR1 is SQVTM, CDR2 ANQGSEA, per germline. The CDR3 is CSVEGPHEGTTTYNEQFF. The CDR3 coding sequence is TGCAGCGTTGAAGGACCTCACGAGGGGACTACCACCTACAATGAGCAGTTCTTC.

The table lists this clone with a count of one. V gene TRBV5-6 combines with J gene TRBJ2-3; D possibly corresponds to TRBD2 (6 bases). V was pared by 5 bases and J by 8 bases, with 27 bases between. CDR1 SGHDT and CDR2 YYEEEE come from the germline V gene. The CDR3 loop spans 17 amino acids. The CDR3 sequence is CASRPPVREDPSPTQYF. CDR3 sequence (DNA): TGTGCCAGCAGGCCTCCTGTAAGGGAGGATCCTTCCCCTACGCAGTATTTT.

The chain uses TRBV28 and TRBJ2-1, with TRBD1 matching 11 bases. The CDR3 has 14 amino acids. V shed 7 bases and J 7 bases; nucleotides not matched to a gene: 6. Germline lookup yields CDR1 MDHEN and CDR2 SYDVKM. The CDR3, as DNA: TGTGCCAGCACCTTGGACAGGGGGCATAATGAGCAGTTCTTC. Residues: CASTLDRGHNEQFF.

The genes are TRBV28 and TRBJ2-1; no firm D call. The CDR3 is made up of 14 amino acids. V was clipped by 4 bases and J by 7 bases, with 14 bases between them. Germline CDR1 reads MDHEN; CDR2 reads SYDVKM. CDR3 protein: CASSSGEQPNEQFF. The DNA of the CDR3 is TGTGCCAGCAGTTCGGGTGAACAGCCGAATGAGCAGTTCTTC.

J is TRBJ2-5 and V is TRBV5-6; maybe TRBD2 (6 bases). The CDR3 spans 13 residues. V was cut by 4 bases and J by 5 bases, with 12 bases left in between. The germline V gene has CDR1 SGHDT and CDR2 YYEEEE. The CDR3 DNA reads TGTGCCAGCAGCGGGAGCGGGCTGGAGACCCAGTACTTC. This sequence encodes CASSGSGLETQYF.

This clone was seen only once. Other DNA variants within this sample encode the same CDR3. The chain recombines TRBV28 with TRBJ1-3, with a possible D match to TRBD1 (5 bases). V was shortened by 3 bases and J by 2 bases, with 8 bases between the two germline ends. The CDR3 covers 14 residues. Germline CDR1 and CDR2: MDHEN and SYDVKM. The DNA of the CDR3 is TGTGCCAGCAGTTTTGGGGGAACTGGAAACACCATATATTTT. It codes for CASSFGGTGNTIYF.

The chain is built from TRBV29-1 and TRBJ2-1; TRBD2 matches at 13 bases. The CDR3 is 18 amino acids. The V gene end was trimmed by 6 bases and the J gene end by 6 bases; junction bases not matched to a gene: 17. CDR1 is SQVTM, CDR2 ANQGSEA, per germline. CDR3 loop: CSVVLAGGWAVVGNEQFF. Here the CDR3 DNA reads TGCAGCGTAGTACTAGCGGGAGGGTGGGCGGTTGTAGGCAATGAGCAGTTCTTC.